This TCR beta chain was retrieved from a study of blood T cell repertoires in COVID-19. Study background: The United States, Italy and Spain were the sources of the acute and convalescent COVID-19 samples. T cells, B-cell-depleted T cells, or PBMCs provided the cDNA or gDNA that served as material.

Data came from immunoSEQ multiplex PCR; TCRdb stores just in-frame clones and leaves some out. This table has tens of thousands of clones, roughly 91% appearing once. With V trimmed by 4 bases and J by 1 base, 12 bases remained unmatched. The CDR3 has 18 amino acids. Germline V lookup: CDR1 SGHDT, CDR2 YYEEEE. Sequencing was performed on peripheral blood. The clonotype was recovered from a man aged 50-59 years with active COVID-19. The V and J genes are TRBV5-6 and TRBJ1-3; 9 bases align to TRBD1. DNA for the CDR3: TGTGCCAGCAGCCGGCGGGGACAGGGAATGGGGTCTGGAAACACCATATATTTT. Protein: CASSRRGQGMGSGNTIYF.